The entry that follows covers one TCR beta chain sequence. Its specificity is not known. Relative to the germline gene, one junction end is altered; a read error may explain this. This specimen belongs to a study of circulating CD8 cells and anti-PD-1 response in melanoma. Points from the study as a whole: Diversity ranked highest in DNEG and lowest in TIGIT subsets. At M1, fewer than 8% of TRB clonotypes appeared in multiple subsets.

Each library started from around 15 ng of total RNA using the QIAseq Immune Repertoire TCR panel. TCRdb re-derived calls from the reads in MiXCR, one entry per CDR3 protein. Among approximately 720 distinct CDR3 sequences listed, about an eighth were seen once. From live CD3+CD8+TCRalphabeta+ cells, four PD-1 and/or TIGIT subsets were sorted. CDR1 is SGHAT and CDR2 is FQNNGV in the germline V gene. This CDR3 is 15 amino acids long. This chain joins TRBV11-2 and TRBJ2-3; D unresolved. The J call is uncertain, as TRBJ1-5 better fits the DNA end. The receptor comes from a human donor with melanoma. This specimen consisted of CD8+ T cells from PBMCs, obtained at baseline or after one month of anti-PD-1 therapy (not recorded which). The CDR3 protein is CACSRTSGSTDTQHF. CDR3 in DNA: TGTGCCTGCAGCCGGACTAGCGGAAGCACAGATACGCAGCATTTT.